Listed here are 16 T cell receptor beta chains from one sample, sequenced in a study of long-term antiretroviral therapy in people with HIV. immunoSEQ v3.0 was run at survey level. Sequencing was performed with immunoSEQ multiplex PCR; in TCRdb, only in-frame clones are kept and a portion is missing. The table includes roughly 16,000 clones, 70% to 90% detected once. The input for sequencing was unsorted PBMCs, taken 0.1 years before starting antiretroviral therapy. These receptors were taken from a man younger than 30 with HIV.

This chain links TRBV28 with TRBJ2-2, with D tentatively TRBD1 (5 bases). Trimming removed 3 bases from V and 1 base from J, with 6 bases in between. The CDR3 has 14 amino acids. In germline, CDR1 is MDHEN, CDR2 SYDVKM. CDR3 nucleotide sequence: TGTGCCAGCAGTTTGGGGCAGAACACCGGGGAGCTGTTTTTT. The encoded protein is CASSLGQNTGELFF.

The chain links TRBV5-5 to TRBJ1-1; no clear D gene. The V end was cut by 0 bases, the J end by 3 bases, with 6 bases between. Per germline, CDR1 SGHKS and CDR2 YYEKEE (reference sequence). This CDR3 spans 13 amino acids. The CDR3 DNA is TGTGCCAGCAGCTTGGCACCAGACACTGAAGCTTTCTTT. It yields the protein CASSLAPDTEAFF.

This clone has just one count. The V call is TRBV7-2, the J call TRBJ1-4; tentatively, D is TRBD1 (5 bases). Between the trimmed V and J ends, which lost 1 base and 7 bases, there was a span of 7 bases. Germline V gene lookup returns CDR1 SGHTA and CDR2 FQGNSA. The CDR3 contains 13 residues. CDR3 nucleotide sequence: TGTGCCAGCAGCTTAGAGAGGGGTGAAAAACTGTTTTTT. It codes for CASSLERGEKLFF.

The chain is built from TRBV10-3 and TRBJ2-2; no clear D. The CDR3 extends over 15 amino acids. V was trimmed by 3 bases and J by 1 base, leaving 9 bases between them. Germline loops: CDR1 ENHRY, CDR2 SYGVKD. CDR3 region: CAISDLARNTGELFF. The CDR3, as DNA: TGTGCCATCAGTGATCTGGCAAGGAACACCGGGGAGCTGTTTTTT.

This clone showed up just once. The genes are TRBV2 and TRBJ2-1; D might be TRBD2 (7 bases). V lost 4 bases and J 0 bases, leaving 22 bases between the germline ends. CDR3 length: 19 residues. Germline values: CDR1 SNHLY, CDR2 FYNNEI. Written as DNA, the CDR3 is TGTGCCAGCAGTGGAAACCCGAGGGGGGGCGTCAGCTCCTACAATGAGCAGTTCTTC. It is translated as CASSGNPRGGVSSYNEQFF.

V usage is TRBV19 and J usage is TRBJ1-5, with TRBD1 matching 7 bases. The CDR3 is made up of 16 amino acids. After removal of 5 bases from V and 4 bases from J, the junction contained 11 bases not matched to a gene. In germline, CDR1 is LNHDA, CDR2 SQIVND (reference sequence). The CDR3 DNA reads TGTGCCAGTAGTCGATTGGGCCCGACAGGGAATCAGCCCCAGCATTTT. It translates to CASSRLGPTGNQPQHF.

The chain combines TRBV19 with TRBJ1-4; a possible D gene is TRBD1 (6 bases). V shed 7 bases and J shed 4 bases, with 13 bases lying between them. This CDR3 has 14 amino acids. From germline, CDR1 is LNHDA and CDR2 SQIVND (reference sequence). The CDR3 region is CASNGGGNNEKLFF. The CDR3 bases are TGTGCCAGTAACGGAGGGGGTAATAATGAAAAACTGTTTTTT.

This clone was observed a single time. The rearrangement joins TRBV28 to TRBJ1-2; 8 bases align to TRBD1. Germline lookup yields CDR1 MDHEN and CDR2 SYDVKM. This CDR3 spans 15 amino acids. Trimming removed 5 bases from V and 3 bases from J; junction bases left unmatched: 8. The DNA of the CDR3 is TGTGCCAGCAGTGACATAAACAGGGGGGACTATGGCTACACCTTC. Its translation: CASSDINRGDYGYTF.

V and J are TRBV5-4 and TRBJ2-7; D gene ambiguous. The V end lost 4 bases, the J end lost 2 bases, and 13 bases lay between the germline ends. This CDR3 is built from 14 residues. Germline values: CDR1 SGHNT, CDR2 YYREEE (reference sequence). This CDR3 is CASSLQTYPYEQYF. The CDR3 DNA follows: TGTGCCAGCAGCCTTCAGACATACCCCTACGAGCAGTACTTC.

The chain joins TRBV29-1 to TRBJ2-7; D possibly corresponds to TRBD1 (5 bases). The CDR3 is 13 amino acids. In germline, CDR1 is SQVTM, CDR2 ANQGSEA. With 0 bases removed from V and 6 bases from J, the gap between germline ends came to 12 bases. The CDR3 spells CSVEDPRVREQYF. The CDR3 DNA sequence: TGCAGCGTTGAAGATCCCAGGGTTCGCGAGCAGTACTTC.

This clone was observed a few times. CDR3 DNA sequence: TGTGCCAGCAGTTCCCTCGGGTCTAGCTCCTACGAGCAGTACTTC. This gives the protein CASSSLGSSSYEQYF. The gene calls are TRBV27 and TRBJ2-7; D is unclear. This CDR3 comprises 15 residues. The germline gives CDR1 MNHEY, CDR2 SMNVEV (reference sequence). Trimming left V 4 bases short and J 0 bases short, with 13 bases between.

The J gene is TRBJ2-6, the V gene TRBV4-2; TRBD2 matches 8 bases. Germline V CDR1 and CDR2: LGHNA, YNFKEQ. V was clipped by 1 base and J by 0 bases; unmatched bases: 5. This CDR3 region has 18 residues. In DNA form, the CDR3 reads TGTGCCAGCAGCCAAGCTTGGCGGGAGGCCTCTGGGGCCAACGTCCTGACTTTC. It codes for CASSQAWREASGANVLTF.

The chain recombines TRBV28 with TRBJ2-7; 11 positions agree with TRBD2. Germline V gene sequence: CDR1 MDHEN, CDR2 SYDVKM. The J segment lost 2 bases and the V segment lost 1 base, leaving 4 bases of the junction unmatched. The CDR3 length is 16 residues. The CDR3 is CASSLSTSGGAYEQYF. As DNA, the CDR3 is TGTGCCAGCAGTTTATCAACTAGCGGGGGCGCCTACGAGCAGTACTTC.

Only a few counts were recorded for this clone. This sequence joins TRBV7-9 and TRBJ2-2, with D hard to call. From germline, CDR1 is SEHNR and CDR2 FQNEAQ (reference sequence). The V gene lost 2 bases and the J gene lost 4 bases, with 8 bases spanning the gap. The CDR3 sequence is 14 residues long. The CDR3 protein is CASSLQLATGELFF. Written as DNA, the CDR3 is TGTGCCAGCAGCTTACAGCTCGCCACCGGGGAGCTGTTTTTT. Drawing the rest from reference TRBV7-9 and TRBJ2-2, the complete variable domain is DTGVSQNPRHKITKRGQNVTFRCDPISEHNRLYWYRQTLGQGPEFLTYFQNEAQLEKSRLLSDRFSAERPKGSFSTLEIQRTEQGDSAMYLCASSLQLATGELFFGEGSRLTVL.

CDR3 DNA sequence: TGTGCCAGCTCACCACTATCAGGGACCGTTAATGAAAAACTGTTTTTT. Protein product: CASSPLSGTVNEKLFF. This chain uses TRBV18 with TRBJ1-4, with D possibly being TRBD1 (5 bases). Between the trimmed V and J ends, which lost 1 base and 4 bases, there was a span of 13 bases. CDR3 length: 16 residues. The germline gives CDR1 KGHSH, CDR2 LQKENI.

This chain connects TRBV19 to TRBJ2-1; 10 nucleotides line up with TRBD1. The CDR3 length is 17 residues. The germline CDR1 and CDR2 sequences are LNHDA and SQIVND (reference sequence). V trimming: 3 bases; J trimming: 8 bases; junction bases outside the gene matches: 13. CDR3: CASSIYGQGVGIYEQFF. The CDR3 coding sequence is TGTGCCAGTAGTATCTATGGACAGGGGGTTGGGATCTATGAGCAGTTCTTC. Full variable domain (remainder filled in from reference TRBV19 and TRBJ2-1): DGGITQSPKYLFRKEGQNVTLSCEQNLNHDAMYWYRQDPGQGLRLIYYSQIVNDFQKGDIAEGYSVSREKKESFPLTVTSAQKNPTAFYLCASSIYGQGVGIYEQFFGPGTRLTVL.